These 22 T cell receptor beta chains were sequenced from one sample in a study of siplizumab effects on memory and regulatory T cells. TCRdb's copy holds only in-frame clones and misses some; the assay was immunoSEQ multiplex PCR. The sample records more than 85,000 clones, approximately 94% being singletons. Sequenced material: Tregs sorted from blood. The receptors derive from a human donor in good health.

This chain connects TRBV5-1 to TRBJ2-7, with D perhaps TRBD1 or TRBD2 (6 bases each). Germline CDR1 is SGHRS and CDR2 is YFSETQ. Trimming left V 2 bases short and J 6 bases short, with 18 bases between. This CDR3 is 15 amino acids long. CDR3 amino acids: CASSFGWGRAGEQYF. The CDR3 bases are TGCGCCAGCAGCTTCGGATGGGGGCGAGCGGGCGAGCAGTACTTC.

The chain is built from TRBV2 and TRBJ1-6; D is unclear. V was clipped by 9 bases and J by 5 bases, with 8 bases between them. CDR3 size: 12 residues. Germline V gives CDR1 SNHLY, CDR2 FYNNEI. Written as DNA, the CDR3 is TGTGCCAGATCGGAGAATAATTCACCCCTCCACTTT. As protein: CARSENNSPLHF.

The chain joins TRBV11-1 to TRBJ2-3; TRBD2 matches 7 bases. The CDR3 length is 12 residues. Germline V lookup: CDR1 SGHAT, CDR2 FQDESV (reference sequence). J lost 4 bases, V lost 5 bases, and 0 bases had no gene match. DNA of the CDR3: TGTGCCAGCAGCCGGGGGGCAGATACGCAGTATTTT. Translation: CASSRGADTQYF.

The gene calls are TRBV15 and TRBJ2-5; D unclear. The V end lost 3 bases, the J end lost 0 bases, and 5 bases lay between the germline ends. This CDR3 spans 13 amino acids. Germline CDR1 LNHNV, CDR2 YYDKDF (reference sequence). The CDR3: CATSSGYQETQYF. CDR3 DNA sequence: TGTGCCACCAGCAGTGGATACCAAGAGACCCAGTACTTC.

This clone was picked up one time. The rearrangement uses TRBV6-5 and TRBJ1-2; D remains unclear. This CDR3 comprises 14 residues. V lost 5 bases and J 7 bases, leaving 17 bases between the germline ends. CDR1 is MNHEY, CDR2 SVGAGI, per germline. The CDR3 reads CASSEDHGVSGYTF. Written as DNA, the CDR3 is TGTGCCAGCAGTGAAGATCATGGGGTCTCTGGCTACACCTTC.

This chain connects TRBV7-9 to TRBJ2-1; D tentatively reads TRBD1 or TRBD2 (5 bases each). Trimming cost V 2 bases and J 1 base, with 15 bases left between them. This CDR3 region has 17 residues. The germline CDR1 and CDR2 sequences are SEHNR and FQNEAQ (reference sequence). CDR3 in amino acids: CASSLTRGFGSYNEQFF. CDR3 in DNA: TGTGCCAGCAGCTTAACGAGGGGCTTTGGTTCCTACAATGAGCAGTTCTTC.

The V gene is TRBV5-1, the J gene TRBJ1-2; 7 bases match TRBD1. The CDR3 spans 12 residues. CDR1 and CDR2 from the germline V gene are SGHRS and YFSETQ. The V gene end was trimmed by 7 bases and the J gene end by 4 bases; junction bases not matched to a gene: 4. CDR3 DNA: TGCGCCAGCGGACAGGACTTCTATGGCTACACCTTC. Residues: CASGQDFYGYTF.

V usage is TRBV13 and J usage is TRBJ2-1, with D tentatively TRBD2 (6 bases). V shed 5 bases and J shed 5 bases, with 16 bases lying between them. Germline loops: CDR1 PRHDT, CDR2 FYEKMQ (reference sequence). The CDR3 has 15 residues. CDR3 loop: CASSGGGWGNNEQFF. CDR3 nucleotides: TGTGCCAGCAGCGGGGGAGGATGGGGCAACAATGAGCAGTTCTTC. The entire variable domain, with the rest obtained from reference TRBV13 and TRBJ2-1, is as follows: AAGVIQSPRHLIKEKRETATLKCYPIPRHDTVYWYQQGPGQDPQFLISFYEKMQSDKGSIPDRFSAQQFSDYHSELNMSSLELGDSALYFCASSGGGWGNNEQFFGPGTRLTVL.

In DNA, the CDR3 is TGTGCCAGCAGCGTGACTAGCGGAGGGAGCTCCTACAATGAGCAGTTCTTC. Protein: CASSVTSGGSSYNEQFF. V and J are TRBV9 and TRBJ2-1; 9 bases match TRBD2. This CDR3 has 17 residues. Germline assignment: CDR1 SGDLS and CDR2 YYNGEE. V dropped 2 bases and J dropped 0; count of bases not matched to a gene: 6.

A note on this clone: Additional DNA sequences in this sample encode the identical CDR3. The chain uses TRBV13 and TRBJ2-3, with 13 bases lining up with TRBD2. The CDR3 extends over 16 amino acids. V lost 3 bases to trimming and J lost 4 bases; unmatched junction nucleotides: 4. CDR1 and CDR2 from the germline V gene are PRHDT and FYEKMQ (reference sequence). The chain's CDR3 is CASSFSLAGGSDTQYF. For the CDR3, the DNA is TGTGCCAGCAGCTTCTCACTAGCGGGAGGGTCAGATACGCAGTATTTT.

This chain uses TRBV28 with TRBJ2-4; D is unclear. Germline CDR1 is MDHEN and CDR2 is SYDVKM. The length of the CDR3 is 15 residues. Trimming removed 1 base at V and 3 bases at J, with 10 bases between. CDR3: CASSLFGFGKNIQYF. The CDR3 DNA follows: TGTGCCAGCAGTTTATTCGGGTTCGGCAAAAACATTCAGTACTTC.

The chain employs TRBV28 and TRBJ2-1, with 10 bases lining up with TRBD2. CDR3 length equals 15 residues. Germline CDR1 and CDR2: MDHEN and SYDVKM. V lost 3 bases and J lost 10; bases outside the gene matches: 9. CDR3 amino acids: CASSFGAGGPGEQFF. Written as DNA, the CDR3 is TGTGCCAGCAGTTTCGGAGCGGGAGGGCCTGGAGAGCAGTTCTTC.

For the CDR3, the DNA is TGTGCCAGCAGCTTAGCGCGGGCAGGCACCGGGGAGCTGTTTTTT. It is translated as CASSLARAGTGELFF. The genes are TRBV7-9 and TRBJ2-2; possible D gene TRBD2, 5 bases. V gave up 0 bases and J gave up 4 bases, with 9 bases separating them. The CDR3 contains 15 residues. Germline-derived CDR1 and CDR2 are SEHNR and FQNEAQ (reference sequence).

CDR3 sequence: CASSEPGSRHREQYF. In nucleotides, the CDR3 is TGTGCCAGCAGTGAGCCGGGGTCACGGCACCGCGAGCAGTACTTC. The chain carries TRBV2 and TRBJ2-7; D is possibly TRBD2 (5 bases). This CDR3 is 15 amino acids long. Germline-derived CDR1 and CDR2 are SNHLY and FYNNEI. Deletions cut 3 bases from V and 6 bases from J, with 18 bases between.

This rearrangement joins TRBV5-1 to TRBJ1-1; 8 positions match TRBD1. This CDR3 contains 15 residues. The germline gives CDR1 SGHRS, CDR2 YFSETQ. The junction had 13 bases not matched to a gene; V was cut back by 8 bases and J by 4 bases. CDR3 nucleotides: TGCGCCAGTTACCAACCAGGGGGCGTCGGCACTGAAGCTTTCTTT. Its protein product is CASYQPGGVGTEAFF.

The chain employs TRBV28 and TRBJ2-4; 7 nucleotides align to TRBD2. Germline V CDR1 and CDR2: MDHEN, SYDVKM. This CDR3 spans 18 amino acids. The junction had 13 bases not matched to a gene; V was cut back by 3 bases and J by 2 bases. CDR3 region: CASSFSIRAGATKNIQYF. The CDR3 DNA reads TGTGCCAGCAGTTTTAGTATACGGGCGGGAGCGACCAAAAACATTCAGTACTTC.

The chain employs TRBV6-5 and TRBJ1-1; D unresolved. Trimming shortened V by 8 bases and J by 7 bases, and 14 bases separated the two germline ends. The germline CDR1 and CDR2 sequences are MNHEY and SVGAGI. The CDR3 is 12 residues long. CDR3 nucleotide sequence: TGTGCCAGCCGTCGTTACGTTAATGAAGCTTTCTTT. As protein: CASRRYVNEAFF.

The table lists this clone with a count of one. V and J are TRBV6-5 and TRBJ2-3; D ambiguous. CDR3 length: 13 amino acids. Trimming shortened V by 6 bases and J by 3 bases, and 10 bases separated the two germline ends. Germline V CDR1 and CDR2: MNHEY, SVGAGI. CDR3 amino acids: CASRSRPTDTQYF. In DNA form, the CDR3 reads TGTGCCAGCAGGTCTAGACCGACAGATACGCAGTATTTT.

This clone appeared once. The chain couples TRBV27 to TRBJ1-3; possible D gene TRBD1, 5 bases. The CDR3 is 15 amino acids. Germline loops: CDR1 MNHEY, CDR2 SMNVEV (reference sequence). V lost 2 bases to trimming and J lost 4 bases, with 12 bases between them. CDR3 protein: CASSLGGVAGNTIYF. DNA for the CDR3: TGTGCCAGCAGTTTAGGAGGGGTGGCCGGAAACACCATATATTTT.

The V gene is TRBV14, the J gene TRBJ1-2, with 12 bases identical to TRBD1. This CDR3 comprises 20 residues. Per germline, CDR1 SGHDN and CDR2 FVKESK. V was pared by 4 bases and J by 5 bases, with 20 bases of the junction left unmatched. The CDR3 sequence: CASSRGTGGRSSPLIYGYTF. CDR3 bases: TGTGCCAGCAGCCGTGGGACAGGGGGCCGATCATCCCCGTTGATATATGGCTACACCTTC.

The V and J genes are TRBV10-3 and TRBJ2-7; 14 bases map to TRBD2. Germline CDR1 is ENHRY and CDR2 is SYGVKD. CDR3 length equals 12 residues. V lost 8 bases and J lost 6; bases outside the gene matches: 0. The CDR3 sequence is CAIGTSGSEQYF. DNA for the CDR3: TGTGCCATCGGGACTAGCGGGAGCGAGCAGTACTTC.

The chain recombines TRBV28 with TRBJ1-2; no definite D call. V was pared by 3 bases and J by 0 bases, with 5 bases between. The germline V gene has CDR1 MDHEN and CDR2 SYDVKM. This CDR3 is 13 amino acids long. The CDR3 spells CASSFEPNYGYTF. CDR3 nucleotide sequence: TGTGCCAGCAGTTTTGAGCCTAACTATGGCTACACCTTC.